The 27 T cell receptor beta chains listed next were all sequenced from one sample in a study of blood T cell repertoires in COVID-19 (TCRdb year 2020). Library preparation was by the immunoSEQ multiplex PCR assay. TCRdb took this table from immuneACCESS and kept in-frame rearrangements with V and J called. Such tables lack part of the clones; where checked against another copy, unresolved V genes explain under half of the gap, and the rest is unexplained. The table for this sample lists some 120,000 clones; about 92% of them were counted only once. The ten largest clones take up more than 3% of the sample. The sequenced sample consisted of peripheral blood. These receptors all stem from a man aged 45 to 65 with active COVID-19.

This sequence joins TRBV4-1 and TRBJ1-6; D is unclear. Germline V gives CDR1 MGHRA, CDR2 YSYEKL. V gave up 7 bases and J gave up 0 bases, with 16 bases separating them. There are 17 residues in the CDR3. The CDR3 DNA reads TGCGCCAGCACCTCTAAGCCGGGTCGCTCCTATAATTCACCCCTCCACTTT. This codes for CASTSKPGRSYNSPLHF.

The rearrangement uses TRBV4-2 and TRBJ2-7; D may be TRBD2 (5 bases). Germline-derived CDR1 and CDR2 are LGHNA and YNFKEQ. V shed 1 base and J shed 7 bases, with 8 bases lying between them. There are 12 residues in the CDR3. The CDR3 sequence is CASSQVGGEQYF. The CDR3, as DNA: TGTGCCAGCAGCCAAGTTGGCGGGGAGCAGTACTTC.

CDR3 protein: CASSHASGRTYTDTQYF. The CDR3 region has the DNA TGCGCCAGCAGCCACGCTAGCGGGAGGACATACACAGATACGCAGTATTTT. The gene calls are TRBV5-1 and TRBJ2-3, with 11 nucleotides matching TRBD2. Germline V gene sequence: CDR1 SGHRS, CDR2 YFSETQ. V trimming: 4 bases; J trimming: 2 bases; junction bases outside the gene matches: 9. This CDR3 comprises 17 residues.

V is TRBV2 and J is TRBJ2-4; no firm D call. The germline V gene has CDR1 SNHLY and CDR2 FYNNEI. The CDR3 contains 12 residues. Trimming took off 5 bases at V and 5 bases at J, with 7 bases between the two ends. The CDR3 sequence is CASSRTENIQYF. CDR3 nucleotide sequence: TGTGCCAGCAGTCGAACTGAAAACATTCAGTACTTC.

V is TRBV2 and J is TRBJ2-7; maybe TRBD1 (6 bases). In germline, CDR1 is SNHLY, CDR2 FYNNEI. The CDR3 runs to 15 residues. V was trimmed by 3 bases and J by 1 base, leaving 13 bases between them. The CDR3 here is CASSDRLTGSYEQYV. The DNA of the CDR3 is TGTGCCAGCAGTGACAGGCTCACAGGGTCCTACGAGCAGTACGTC.

This chain's CDR3 is CASKEGSWTEAFF. The DNA of the CDR3 is TGTGCCAGCAAGGAGGGTTCTTGGACTGAAGCTTTCTTT. The chain is built from TRBV12-3 or TRBV12-4 and TRBJ1-1; D not certain. Trimming shortened V by 7 bases and J by 5 bases, and 14 bases separated the two germline ends. The CDR3 is 13 amino acids.

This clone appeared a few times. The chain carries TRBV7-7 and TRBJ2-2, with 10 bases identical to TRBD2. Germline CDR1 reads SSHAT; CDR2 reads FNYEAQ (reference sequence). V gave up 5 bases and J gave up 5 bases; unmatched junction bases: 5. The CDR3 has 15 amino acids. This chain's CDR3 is CASSVGLATTGELFF. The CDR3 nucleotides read TGTGCCAGCAGCGTGGGACTAGCGACTACCGGGGAGCTGTTTTTT.

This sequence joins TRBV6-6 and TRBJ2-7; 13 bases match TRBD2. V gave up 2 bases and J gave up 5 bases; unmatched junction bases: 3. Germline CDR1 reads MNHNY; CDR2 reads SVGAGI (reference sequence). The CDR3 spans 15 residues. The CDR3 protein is CASSYGLAGVDEQYF. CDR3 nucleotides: TGTGCCAGCAGTTACGGACTAGCGGGGGTCGACGAGCAGTACTTC.

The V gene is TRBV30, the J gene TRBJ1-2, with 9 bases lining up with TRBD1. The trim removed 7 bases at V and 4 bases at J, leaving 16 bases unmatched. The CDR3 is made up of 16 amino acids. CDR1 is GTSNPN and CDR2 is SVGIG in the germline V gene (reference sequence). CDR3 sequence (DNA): TGTGCCTTAAACCGGGACAGGGTCCTCAGAGGCTATGGCTACACCTTC. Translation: CALNRDRVLRGYGYTF.

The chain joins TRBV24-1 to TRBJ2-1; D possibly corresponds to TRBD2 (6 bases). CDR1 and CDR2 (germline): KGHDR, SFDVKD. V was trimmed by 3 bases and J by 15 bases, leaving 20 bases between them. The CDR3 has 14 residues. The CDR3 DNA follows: TGTGCCACCAGTGATCCAACCCGGACTACAGCGCGGTTCTTC. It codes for CATSDPTRTTARFF.

The CDR3 DNA follows: TGTGCCAGCAGTGACTCGGACAAGAACACTGAAGCTTTCTTT. Protein: CASSDSDKNTEAFF. The chain employs TRBV6-4 and TRBJ1-1; a weak D match, TRBD1 (5 bases). CDR3 length equals 14 residues. V lost 0 bases and J lost 1, with 6 bases in between. Germline lookup yields CDR1 MRHNA and CDR2 SNTAGT.

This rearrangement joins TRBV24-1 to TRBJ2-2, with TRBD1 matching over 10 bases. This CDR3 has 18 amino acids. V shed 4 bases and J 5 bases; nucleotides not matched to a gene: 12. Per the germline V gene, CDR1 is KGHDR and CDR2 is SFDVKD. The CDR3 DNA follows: TGTGCCACCAGTGAGTCGCCGGGGACAGGGGTCAGGACCGGGGAGCTGTTTTTT. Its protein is CATSESPGTGVRTGELFF.

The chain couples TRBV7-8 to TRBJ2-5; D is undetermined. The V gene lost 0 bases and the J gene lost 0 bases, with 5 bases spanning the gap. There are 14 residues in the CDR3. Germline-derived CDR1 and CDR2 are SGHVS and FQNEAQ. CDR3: CASSLAQYQETQYF. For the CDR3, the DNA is TGTGCCAGCAGCTTAGCCCAGTACCAAGAGACCCAGTACTTC.

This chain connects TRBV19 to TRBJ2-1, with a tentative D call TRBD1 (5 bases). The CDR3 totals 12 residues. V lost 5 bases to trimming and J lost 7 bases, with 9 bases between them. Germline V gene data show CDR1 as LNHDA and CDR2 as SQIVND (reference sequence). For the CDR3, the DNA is TGTGCCAGTAGTCCGAACAGGAATGAGCAGTTCTTC. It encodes CASSPNRNEQFF.

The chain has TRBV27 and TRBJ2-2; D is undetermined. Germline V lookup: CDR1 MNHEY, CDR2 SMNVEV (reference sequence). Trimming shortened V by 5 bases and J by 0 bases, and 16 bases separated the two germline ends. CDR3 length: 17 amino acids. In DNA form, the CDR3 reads TGTGCCAGCAGTCGAATCACGGGTGTCGCGAACACCGGGGAGCTGTTTTTT. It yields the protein CASSRITGVANTGELFF.

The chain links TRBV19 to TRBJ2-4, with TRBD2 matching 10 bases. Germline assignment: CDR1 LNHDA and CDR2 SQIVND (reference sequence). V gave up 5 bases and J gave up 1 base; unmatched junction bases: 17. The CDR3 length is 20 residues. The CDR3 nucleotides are TGTGCCAGTAGTCCTCGTCTTAAAGCGGGGGGGCTTCTGGCCAAAAACATTCAGTACTTC. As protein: CASSPRLKAGGLLAKNIQYF.

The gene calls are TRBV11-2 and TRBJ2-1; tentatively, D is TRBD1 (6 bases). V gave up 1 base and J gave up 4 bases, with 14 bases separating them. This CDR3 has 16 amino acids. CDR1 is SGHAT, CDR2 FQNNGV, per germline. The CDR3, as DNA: TGTGCCAGCAGCTTAGGGACAGCTCCTATTTACAATGAGCAGTTCTTC. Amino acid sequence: CASSLGTAPIYNEQFF.

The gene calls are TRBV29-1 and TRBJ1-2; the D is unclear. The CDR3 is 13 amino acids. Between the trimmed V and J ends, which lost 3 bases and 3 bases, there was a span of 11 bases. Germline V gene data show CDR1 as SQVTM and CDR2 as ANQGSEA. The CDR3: CSVDTARDYGYTF. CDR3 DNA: TGCAGCGTTGACACAGCGCGGGACTATGGCTACACCTTC.

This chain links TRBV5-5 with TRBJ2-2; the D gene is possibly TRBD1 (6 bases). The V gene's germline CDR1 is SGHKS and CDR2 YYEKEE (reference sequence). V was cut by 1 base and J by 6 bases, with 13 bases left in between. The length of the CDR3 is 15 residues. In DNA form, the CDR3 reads TGTGCCAGCAGCTTGTTTCAGGGGCTCGCCGGGGAGCTGTTTTTT. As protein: CASSLFQGLAGELFF.

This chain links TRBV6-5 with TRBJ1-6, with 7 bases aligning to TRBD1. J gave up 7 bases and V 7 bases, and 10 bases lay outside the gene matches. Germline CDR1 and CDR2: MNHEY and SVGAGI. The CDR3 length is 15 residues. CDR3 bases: TGTGCCAGCACCGCACAGGGGACGGCGAATTCACCCCTCCACTTT. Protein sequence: CASTAQGTANSPLHF.

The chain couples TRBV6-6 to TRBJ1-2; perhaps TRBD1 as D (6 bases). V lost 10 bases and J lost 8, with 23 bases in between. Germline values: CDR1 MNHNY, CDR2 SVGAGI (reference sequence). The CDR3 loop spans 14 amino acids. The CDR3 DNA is TGTGCCACCCCCTCCCCGGGGGGGGCGCGGGGCTACACCTTC. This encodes CATPSPGGARGYTF.

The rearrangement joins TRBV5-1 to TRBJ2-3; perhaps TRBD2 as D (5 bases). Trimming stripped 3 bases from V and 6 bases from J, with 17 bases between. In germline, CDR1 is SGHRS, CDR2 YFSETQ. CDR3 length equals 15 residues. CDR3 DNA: TGCGCCAGCAGCTCGATCCCCCCCCCGGGGGATACGCAGTATTTT. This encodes CASSSIPPPGDTQYF.

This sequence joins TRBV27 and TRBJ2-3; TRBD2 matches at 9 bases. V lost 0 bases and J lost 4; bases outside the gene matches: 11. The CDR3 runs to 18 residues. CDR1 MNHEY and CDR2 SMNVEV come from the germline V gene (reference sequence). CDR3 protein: CASSLSIARGGVADTQYF. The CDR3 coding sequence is TGTGCCAGCAGTTTATCGATTGCGCGGGGGGGCGTGGCAGATACGCAGTATTTT.

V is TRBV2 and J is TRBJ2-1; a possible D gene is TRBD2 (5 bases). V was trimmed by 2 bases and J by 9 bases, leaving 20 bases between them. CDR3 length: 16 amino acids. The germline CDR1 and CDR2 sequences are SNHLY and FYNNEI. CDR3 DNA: TGTGCCAGCAGTGAATTCCGGGATCCCAACCGGGGTGAGCAGTTCTTC. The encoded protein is CASSEFRDPNRGEQFF.

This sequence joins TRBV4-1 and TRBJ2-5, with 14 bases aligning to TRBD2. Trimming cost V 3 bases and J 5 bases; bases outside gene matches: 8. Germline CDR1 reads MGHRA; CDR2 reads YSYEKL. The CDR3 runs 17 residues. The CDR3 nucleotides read TGCGCCAGCAGCCAGGGACTAGCGGGAGTAGGGAAGGAGACCCAGTACTTC. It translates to CASSQGLAGVGKETQYF.

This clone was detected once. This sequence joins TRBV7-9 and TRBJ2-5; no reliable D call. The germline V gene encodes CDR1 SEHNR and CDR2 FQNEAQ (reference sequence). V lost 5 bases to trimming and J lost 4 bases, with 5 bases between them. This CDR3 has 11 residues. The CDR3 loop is CASSPRETQYF. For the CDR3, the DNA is TGTGCCAGCAGCCCCCGAGAGACCCAGTACTTC.

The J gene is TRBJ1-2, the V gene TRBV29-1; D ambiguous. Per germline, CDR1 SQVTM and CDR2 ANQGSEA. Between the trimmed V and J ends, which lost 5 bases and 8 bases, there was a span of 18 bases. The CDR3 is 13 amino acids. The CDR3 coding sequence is TGCAGCGTTCTGGAGAGGCGGTCATCGGGCTACACCTTC. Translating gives CSVLERRSSGYTF.